The clone carrying this T cell receptor beta chain was observed a few times. Its target is unknown. Untouched CD4+ T cells were isolated by negative selection, averaging almost 98% purity. V lost 1 base and J 5 bases, leaving 14 bases between the germline ends. CDR1 is SEHNR, CDR2 FQNEAQ, per germline (reference sequence). This CDR3 region has 15 residues. The entry originates in a study of T cell repertoires and HLA-DP antigens. Study-level information: Pre-culture CD4+ samples used around 1,200 ng DNA versus approximately 0.2 ug for CD137+CD4+ sorts.

Sequencing used immunoSEQ multiplex PCR; TCRdb keeps in-frame clones, though not all of them. The sample yields roughly 70,000 clones, roughly 78% seen once. Study results and limitations: Naive and memory CD4+ repertoires were not analysed separately.

This sequence was found in a man in his 60s in good health and CMV-seronegative. The sample taken for sequencing was CD4+ T cells from PBMCs. The chain uses TRBV7-9 and TRBJ2-5; tentatively, D is TRBD2 (5 bases). The CDR3 protein is CASSLVPGRAETQYF. The CDR3 DNA reads TGTGCCAGCAGCTTAGTTCCGGGGAGAGCTGAGACCCAGTACTTC.